This T cell receptor (beta chain) appears in the sequencing data of a study of blood T cell repertoires in COVID-19. Study summary: Whether acute or convalescent, the COVID-19 samples came from the United States, Italy and Spain. From T cells, B-cell-depleted T cells, or PBMCs came the material, which was cDNA or gDNA.

Authors' methods: By means of reference gene primer amplification, nucleated cell counts were estimated. The assay was immunoSEQ multiplex PCR, and TCRdb's table has in-frame clones only and misses some. That table is the source of V, J and clone size, and D and trimming were worked out from the DNA. The data hold under 350,000 clones, with less than 90% observed a single time. This clone was seen a single time. This CDR3 is also generated by other DNA sequences in the sample. The germline V gene has CDR1 MNHEY and CDR2 SMNVEV (reference sequence). The CDR3 spans 15 residues. The ends lost 2 bases at V and 4 bases at J; junction bases unmatched: 5.

The source material was peripheral blood. The chain joins TRBV27 to TRBJ2-1, with 7 bases that match TRBD2. The sequence derives from a man in his 60s who had recovered from COVID-19. CDR3: CASSLTGGAYNEQFF. CDR3 sequence (DNA): TGTGCCAGCAGTTTAACGGGGGGAGCGTACAATGAGCAGTTCTTC.